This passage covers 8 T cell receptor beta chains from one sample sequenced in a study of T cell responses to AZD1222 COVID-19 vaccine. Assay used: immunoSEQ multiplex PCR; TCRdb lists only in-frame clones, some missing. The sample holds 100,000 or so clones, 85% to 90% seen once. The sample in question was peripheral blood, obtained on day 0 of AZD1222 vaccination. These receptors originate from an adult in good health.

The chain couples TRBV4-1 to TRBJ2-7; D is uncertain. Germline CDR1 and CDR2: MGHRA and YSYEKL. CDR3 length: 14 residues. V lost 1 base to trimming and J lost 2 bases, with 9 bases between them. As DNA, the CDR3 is TGCGCCAGCAGCCAAGTCATTGGGCCCTACGAGCAGTACTTC. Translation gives CASSQVIGPYEQYF.

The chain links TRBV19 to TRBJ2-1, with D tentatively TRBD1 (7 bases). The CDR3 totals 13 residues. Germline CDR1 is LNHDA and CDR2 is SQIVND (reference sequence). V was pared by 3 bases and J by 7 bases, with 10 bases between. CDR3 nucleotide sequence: TGTGCCAGTAGTATCTCAGGGGGGAATGAGCAGTTCTTC. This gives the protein CASSISGGNEQFF.

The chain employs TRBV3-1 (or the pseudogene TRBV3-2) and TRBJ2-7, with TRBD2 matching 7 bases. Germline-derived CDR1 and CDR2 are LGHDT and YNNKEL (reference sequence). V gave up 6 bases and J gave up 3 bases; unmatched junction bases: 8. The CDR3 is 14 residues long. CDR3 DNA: TGTGCCAGCAGGGGGGATAGCGGGTTCTACGAGCAGTACTTC. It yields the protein CASRGDSGFYEQYF.

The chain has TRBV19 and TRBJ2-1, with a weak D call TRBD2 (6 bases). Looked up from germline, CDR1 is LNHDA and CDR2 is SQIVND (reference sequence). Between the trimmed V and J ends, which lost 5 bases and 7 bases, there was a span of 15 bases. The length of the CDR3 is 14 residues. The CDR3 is CASSQEGQGNEQFF. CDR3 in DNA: TGTGCCAGTAGTCAGGAGGGCCAAGGGAATGAGCAGTTCTTC.

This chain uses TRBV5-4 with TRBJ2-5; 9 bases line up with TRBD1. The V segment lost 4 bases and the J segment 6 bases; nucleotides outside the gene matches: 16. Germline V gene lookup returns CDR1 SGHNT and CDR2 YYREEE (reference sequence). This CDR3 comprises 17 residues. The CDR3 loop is CASSQPLRDRATKTQYF. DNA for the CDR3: TGTGCCAGCAGCCAACCCCTCCGGGACAGGGCTACGAAGACCCAGTACTTC.

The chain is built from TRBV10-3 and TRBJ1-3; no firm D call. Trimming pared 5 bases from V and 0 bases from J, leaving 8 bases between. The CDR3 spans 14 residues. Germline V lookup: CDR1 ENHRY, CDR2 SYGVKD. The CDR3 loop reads CAISTQNSGNTIYF. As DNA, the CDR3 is TGTGCCATCAGTACACAGAACTCTGGAAACACCATATATTTT.

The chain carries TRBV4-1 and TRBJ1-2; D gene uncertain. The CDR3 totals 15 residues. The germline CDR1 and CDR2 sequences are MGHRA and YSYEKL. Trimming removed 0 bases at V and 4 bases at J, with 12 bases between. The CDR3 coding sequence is TGCGCCAGCAGCCAAGATTTGGTCCTGCCCTATGGCTACACCTTC. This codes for CASSQDLVLPYGYTF.

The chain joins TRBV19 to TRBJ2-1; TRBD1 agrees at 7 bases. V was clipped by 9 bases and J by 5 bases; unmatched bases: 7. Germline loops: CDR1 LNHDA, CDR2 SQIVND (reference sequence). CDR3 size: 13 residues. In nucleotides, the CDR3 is TGTGCCAGCTCGGGACAGACAAACAATGAGCAGTTCTTC. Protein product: CASSGQTNNEQFF.